A single sample is the source of the 21 T cell receptor beta chains below, sequenced in a study of T cell repertoires in cytomegalovirus infection. Their specific antigens are unknown. Via MiXCR, TCRdb re-called the reads, giving one row per CDR3 protein. The table includes about 830,000 distinct CDR3 sequences, about 33% detected once. Sample: cultured CD8+ T cells from PBMCs, taken from culture after CMV antigen stimulation. These receptors all come from a human donor in good health (CMV status not recorded). Some clones in this sample may be carry-over from other donors' samples.

This clonotype was observed a few times. The rearrangement joins TRBV6-8 to TRBJ1-1; D is ambiguous. Per the germline V gene, CDR1 is MNHGY and CDR2 is SAAAGT. V lost 5 bases to trimming and J lost 4 bases, with 11 bases between them. The CDR3 sequence is 13 residues long. The CDR3 DNA reads TGTGCCAGCAGTCCCGACGTAGGCACTGAAGCTTTCTTT. It codes for CASSPDVGTEAFF.

The chain carries TRBV6-6 and TRBJ1-1, with D maybe TRBD1 (5 bases). Trimming cost V 5 bases and J 3 bases, with 13 bases left between them. There are 14 residues in the CDR3. CDR1 and CDR2 (germline): MNHNY, SVGAGI (reference sequence). The CDR3 is CASSDQGFDTEAFF. CDR3 DNA sequence: TGTGCCAGCAGTGACCAGGGCTTTGACACTGAAGCTTTCTTT.

There are many counts of this clonotype. The gene calls are TRBV5-6 and TRBJ1-1; D is uncertain. Germline V lookup: CDR1 SGHDT, CDR2 YYEEEE. With 2 bases removed from V and 1 base from J, the gap between germline ends came to 9 bases. The CDR3 sequence is 14 residues long. Here the CDR3 DNA reads TGTGCCAGCAGCTTAGGAGGCAGGAACACTGAAGCTTTCTTT. Amino acids: CASSLGGRNTEAFF.

At least ten counts were recorded for this clonotype. The chain joins TRBV7-6 to TRBJ2-7; the match to TRBD1 covers 7 bases. With V trimmed by 5 bases and J by 4 bases, 5 bases remained unmatched. The CDR3 has 13 amino acids. In germline, CDR1 is SGHVS, CDR2 FNYEAQ. The CDR3 protein is CASSPQGVYEQYF. CDR3 DNA sequence: TGTGCCAGCAGCCCGCAGGGGGTTTACGAGCAGTACTTC.

The V call is TRBV7-3, the J call TRBJ2-4; 9 nucleotides agree with TRBD2. Germline CDR1 is SGHTA and CDR2 is FQGTGA. The CDR3 runs 16 residues. The V and J ends lost 5 bases and 3 bases, in that order; junction bases with no gene match: 8. CDR3 in DNA: TGTGCCAGCAGCGTTAGCGGGAGCTTGTACAAAAACATTCAGTACTTC. Translated, it gives CASSVSGSLYKNIQYF.

This clonotype has only a few counts. The rearrangement uses TRBV5-1 and TRBJ1-4; no clear D. The CDR3 covers 16 residues. Looked up from germline, CDR1 is SGHRS and CDR2 is YFSETQ. V shed 0 bases and J shed 3 bases, with 12 bases lying between them. The CDR3 sequence: CASSLAGSSPNEKLFF. CDR3 sequence (DNA): TGCGCCAGCAGCTTGGCTGGGAGTTCTCCTAATGAAAAACTGTTTTTT.

The chain links TRBV11-3 to TRBJ2-7; D is perhaps TRBD1 (6 bases). The germline gives CDR1 SGHNT, CDR2 YENEEA. Trimming shortened V by 4 bases and J by 0 bases, and 10 bases separated the two germline ends. The CDR3 spans 14 residues. CDR3 residues: CASSSWDNSYEQYV. The CDR3 region has the DNA TGTGCCAGCAGCTCGTGGGACAACTCCTACGAGCAGTACGTC.

The chain carries TRBV12-3 or TRBV12-4 and TRBJ2-2; D possibly corresponds to TRBD2 (6 bases). This CDR3 has 18 residues. Trimming pared 6 bases from V and 2 bases from J, leaving 22 bases between. CDR3 nucleotide sequence: TGTGCCAGCAGCTTACCCCGCGGGACCCCACCCAACACCGGGGAGCTGTTTTTT. This codes for CASSLPRGTPPNTGELFF.

Concerning this clonotype: This may come from a read error, since a much larger clone is one base off. In DNA form, the CDR3 reads TGTGCCAGCAGTTTTCGGACAGTTACATATAGCAATCAGCCCCAGCATTTT. It codes for CASSFRTVTYSNQPQHF. This chain links TRBV12-3 or TRBV12-4 with TRBJ1-5; TRBD1 might be the D (6 bases). V shed 3 bases and J shed 0 bases, with 15 bases lying between them. This CDR3 contains 17 residues.

This clonotype was detected a few times. V usage is TRBV11-1 and J usage is TRBJ2-5, with D possibly matching TRBD1 (5 bases). Germline values: CDR1 SGHAT, CDR2 FQDESV (reference sequence). Between the trimmed V and J ends, which lost 5 bases and 2 bases, there was a span of 12 bases. This CDR3 is 14 amino acids long. CDR3 nucleotide sequence: TGTGCCAGCAGCCAGGACAACCCTCAAGAGACCCAGTACTTC. Translating it yields CASSQDNPQETQYF.

This clonotype was seen more than once but under ten times. V usage is TRBV6-6 and J usage is TRBJ2-7; D call uncertain. The germline gives CDR1 MNHNY, CDR2 SVGAGI (reference sequence). This CDR3 spans 19 amino acids. V shed 0 bases and J shed 2 bases, with 23 bases lying between them. The CDR3 loop is CASSYSSIRRPKKPYEQYF. DNA for the CDR3: TGTGCCAGCAGTTACTCGAGTATCCGTCGGCCAAAGAAGCCCTACGAGCAGTACTTC.

This clonotype was detected a few times. V and J are TRBV11-2 and TRBJ2-3; no reliable D call. CDR3 length: 15 amino acids. Trimming took off 2 bases at V and 1 base at J, with 10 bases between the two ends. Germline V lookup: CDR1 SGHAT, CDR2 FQNNGV. CDR3 sequence reads: CASSLRFRRTDTQYF. CDR3 nucleotides: TGTGCCAGCAGCTTAAGGTTCCGCCGCACAGATACGCAGTATTTT.

This clonotype was picked up a small number of times. CDR3 amino acids: CASSSRQFPYEQYV. The DNA of the CDR3 is TGTGCCAGCAGCTCTCGACAGTTCCCCTACGAGCAGTACGTC. The genes are TRBV28 and TRBJ2-7; D possibly corresponds to TRBD1 (5 bases). The V end lost 6 bases, the J end lost 2 bases, and 14 bases lay between the germline ends. Germline CDR1 and CDR2: MDHEN and SYDVKM. The CDR3 sequence is 14 residues long.

This clonotype was observed at least ten times. The V and J genes are TRBV7-6 and TRBJ2-1, with 9 nucleotides matching TRBD1. There are 17 residues in the CDR3. Germline-derived CDR1 and CDR2 are SGHVS and FNYEAQ. J gave up 4 bases and V 3 bases, and 10 bases lay outside the gene matches. CDR3 in DNA: TGTGCCAGCAGCTTGGGACTTGGGGACAGGGCTTACAATGAGCAGTTCTTC. It codes for CASSLGLGDRAYNEQFF. Full variable domain (outside the CDR3, taken from reference TRBV7-6 and TRBJ2-1): GAGVSQSPRYKVTKRGQDVALRCDPISGHVSLYWYRQALGQGPEFLTYFNYEAQQDKSGLPNDRFSAERPEGSISTLTIQRTEQRDSAMYRCASSLGLGDRAYNEQFFGPGTRLTVL.

This clonotype has just one count. This chain connects TRBV7-6 to TRBJ1-3; TRBD1 matches 8 bases. This CDR3 is built from 18 residues. Germline-derived CDR1 and CDR2 are SGHVS and FNYEAQ. J lost 1 base, V lost 4 bases, and 12 bases had no gene match. The CDR3 loop reads CASSSLGTGGRSGNTIYF. The CDR3, as DNA: TGTGCCAGCAGCTCCTTAGGGACAGGAGGAAGGTCTGGAAACACCATATATTTT.

The chain is built from TRBV5-1 and TRBJ1-2, with D possibly being TRBD1 (6 bases). V shed 6 bases and J shed 8 bases, with 11 bases lying between them. From germline, CDR1 is SGHRS and CDR2 YFSETQ. The CDR3 spans 11 residues. The CDR3 reads CASKDSSGYTF. The CDR3 DNA sequence: TGCGCCAGCAAGGACAGTTCCGGCTACACCTTC. The full variable domain, rest sourced from reference TRBV5-1 and TRBJ1-2, is KAGVTQTPRYLIKTRGQQVTLSCSPISGHRSVSWYQQTPGQGLQFLFEYFSETQRNKGNFPGRFSGRQFSNSRSEMNVSTLELGDSALYLCASKDSSGYTFGSGTRLTVV.

The chain uses TRBV4-2 and TRBJ2-5; 10 bases fit TRBD2. CDR3 length: 19 amino acids. CDR1 and CDR2 from the germline V gene are LGHNA and YNFKEQ. V lost 0 bases, J lost 0 bases, and 10 bases stayed unmatched. CDR3 protein: CASSQEAVAGGSYQETQYF. The CDR3 coding sequence is TGTGCCAGCAGCCAAGAAGCGGTAGCGGGGGGATCGTACCAAGAGACCCAGTACTTC.

The chain joins TRBV7-8 to TRBJ1-1, with a weak D call TRBD1 (5 bases). Germline-derived CDR1 and CDR2 are SGHVS and FQNEAQ. CDR3 length: 17 amino acids. V lost 10 bases and J lost 3, with 27 bases in between. This CDR3 reads CATTRGSSVPGDTEAFF. Here the CDR3 DNA reads TGTGCCACCACTCGTGGGTCATCGGTTCCGGGGGACACTGAAGCTTTCTTT.

At least ten counts were recorded for this clonotype. The V gene is TRBV7-6, the J gene TRBJ2-3; 14 bases are a match to TRBD2. Germline trimming cut 0 bases from V and 6 bases from J; bases unmatched to any gene: 5. There are 17 residues in the CDR3. CDR1 is SGHVS and CDR2 is FNYEAQ in the germline V gene. The CDR3 reads CASSLAGLAGGRDTQYF. The DNA of the CDR3 is TGTGCCAGCAGCTTAGCCGGACTAGCGGGGGGTCGGGATACGCAGTATTTT.

The CDR3 sequence: CASSLGRQSYNSPLHF. CDR3 in DNA: TGTGCCAGCAGCTTAGGCCGGCAGTCCTATAATTCACCCCTCCACTTT. The chain uses TRBV13 and TRBJ1-6; D remains unclear. Germline loops: CDR1 PRHDT, CDR2 FYEKMQ (reference sequence). This CDR3 comprises 16 residues. Trimming took off 0 bases at V and 1 base at J, with 7 bases between the two ends.

The rearrangement links TRBV6-8 to TRBJ1-1; 10 bases agree with TRBD1. The CDR3 totals 15 residues. J gave up 3 bases and V 5 bases, and 6 bases lay outside the gene matches. The germline CDR1 and CDR2 sequences are MNHGY and SAAAGT. The CDR3, as DNA: TGTGCCAGCAGTGGGGGACAGGGGTTTTACACTGAAGCTTTCTTT. This sequence encodes CASSGGQGFYTEAFF.